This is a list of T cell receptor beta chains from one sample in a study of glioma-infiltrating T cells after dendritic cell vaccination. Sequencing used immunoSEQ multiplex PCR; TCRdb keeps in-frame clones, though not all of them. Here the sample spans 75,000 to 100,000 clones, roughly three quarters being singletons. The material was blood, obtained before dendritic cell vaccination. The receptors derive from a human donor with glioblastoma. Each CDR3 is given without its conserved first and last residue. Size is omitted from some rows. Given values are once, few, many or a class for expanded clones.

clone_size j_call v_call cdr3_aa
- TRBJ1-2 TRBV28 ASSPKPGGGRYT
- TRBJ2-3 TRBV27 ASSPHETDTQY
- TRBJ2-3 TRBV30 ASQGSDTQY
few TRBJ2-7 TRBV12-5 ASGELAGRRQY
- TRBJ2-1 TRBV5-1 ASSLGTSGNEQF
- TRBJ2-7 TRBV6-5 ASSLQGYEQY
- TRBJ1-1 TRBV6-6 ASSHGRGFNTEAF
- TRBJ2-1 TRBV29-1 SVDAGAIV
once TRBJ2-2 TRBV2 ASSEKHGVPGELF
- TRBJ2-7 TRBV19 ASRAGDEQY
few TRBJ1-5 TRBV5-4 ASSQDPGGSRNQPQH
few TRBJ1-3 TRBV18 ASSPGTFGNTIY
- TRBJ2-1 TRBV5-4 ASSSSDSIYNEQF